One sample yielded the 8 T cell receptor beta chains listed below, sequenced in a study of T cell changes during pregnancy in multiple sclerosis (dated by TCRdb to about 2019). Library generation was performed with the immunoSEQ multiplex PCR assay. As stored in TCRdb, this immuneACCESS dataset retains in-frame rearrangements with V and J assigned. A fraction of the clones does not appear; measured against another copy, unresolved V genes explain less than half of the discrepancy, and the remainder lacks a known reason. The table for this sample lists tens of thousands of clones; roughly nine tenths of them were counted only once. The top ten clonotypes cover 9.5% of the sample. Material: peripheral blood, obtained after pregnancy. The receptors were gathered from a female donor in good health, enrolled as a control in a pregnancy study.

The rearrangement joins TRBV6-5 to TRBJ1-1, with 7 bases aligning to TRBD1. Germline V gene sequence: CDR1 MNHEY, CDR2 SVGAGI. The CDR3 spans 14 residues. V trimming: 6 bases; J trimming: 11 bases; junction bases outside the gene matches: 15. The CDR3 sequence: CASRLGRQGNRAFF. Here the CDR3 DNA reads TGTGCCAGCAGACTGGGGCGACAGGGTAATCGCGCTTTCTTT.

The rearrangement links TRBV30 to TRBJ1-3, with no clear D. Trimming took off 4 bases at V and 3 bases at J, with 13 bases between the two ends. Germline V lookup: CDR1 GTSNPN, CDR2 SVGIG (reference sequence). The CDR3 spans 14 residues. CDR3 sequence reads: CAWTPGGNGNTIYF. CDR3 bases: TGTGCCTGGACTCCGGGCGGGAATGGAAACACCATATATTTT.

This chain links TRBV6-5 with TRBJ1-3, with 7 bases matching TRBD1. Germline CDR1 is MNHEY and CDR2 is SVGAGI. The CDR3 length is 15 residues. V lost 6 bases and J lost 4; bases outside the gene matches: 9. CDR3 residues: CASSRLTGRGNTIYF. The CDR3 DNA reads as TGTGCCAGCAGCCGCCTGACAGGGAGGGGAAACACCATATATTTT.

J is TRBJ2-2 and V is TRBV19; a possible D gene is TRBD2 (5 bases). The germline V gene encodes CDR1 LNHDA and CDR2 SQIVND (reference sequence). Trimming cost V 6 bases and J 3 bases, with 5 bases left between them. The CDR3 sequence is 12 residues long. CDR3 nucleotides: TGTGCCAGTAGGGAGGACACCGGGGAGCTGTTTTTT. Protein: CASREDTGELFF.

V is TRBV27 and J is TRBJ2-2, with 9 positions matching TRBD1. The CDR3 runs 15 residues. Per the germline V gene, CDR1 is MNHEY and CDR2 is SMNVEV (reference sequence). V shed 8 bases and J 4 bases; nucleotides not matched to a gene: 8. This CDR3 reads CASGPGTGTTGELFF. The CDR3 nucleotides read TGTGCCAGCGGACCCGGGACAGGGACCACCGGGGAGCTGTTTTTT.

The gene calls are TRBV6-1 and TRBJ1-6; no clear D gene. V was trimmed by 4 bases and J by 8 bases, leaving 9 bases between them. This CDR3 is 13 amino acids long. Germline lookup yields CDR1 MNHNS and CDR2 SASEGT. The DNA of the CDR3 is TGTGCCAGCAGTGGTGAGCGTTATTCACCCCTCCACTTT. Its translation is CASSGERYSPLHF.

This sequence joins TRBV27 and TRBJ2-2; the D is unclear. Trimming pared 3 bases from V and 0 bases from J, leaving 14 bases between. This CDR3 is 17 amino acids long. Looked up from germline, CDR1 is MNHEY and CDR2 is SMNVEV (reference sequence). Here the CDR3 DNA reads TGTGCCAGCAGTTTCTCGAGAGGCCCTACGAACACCGGGGAGCTGTTTTTT. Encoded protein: CASSFSRGPTNTGELFF.

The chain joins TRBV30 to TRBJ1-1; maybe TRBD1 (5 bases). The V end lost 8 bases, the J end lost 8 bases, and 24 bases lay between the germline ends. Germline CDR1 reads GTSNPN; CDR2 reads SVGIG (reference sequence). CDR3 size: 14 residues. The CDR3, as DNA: TGTGCCCTACTGGCCGGGGCCGGAGGGCCAGAAGCTTTCTTT. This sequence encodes CALLAGAGGPEAFF.